This TCR beta chain was captured by sequencing in a study of T cell responses to AZD1222 COVID-19 vaccine. Produced via immunoSEQ multiplex PCR; TCRdb's table is partial and in-frame only. The sample shows tens of thousands of clones, nearly 90% of them seen only once. The V gene lost 3 bases and the J gene lost 7 bases, with 10 bases spanning the gap. This CDR3 has 13 amino acids. Germline V CDR1 and CDR2: SGHVS, FQNEAQ. Sequencing was performed on peripheral blood, taken on day 0 of MenACWY control vaccination. The chain combines TRBV7-8 with TRBJ2-1; D is ambiguous. This clonotype was obtained from an adult in good health. CDR3 nucleotide sequence: TGTGCCAGCAGCTTGATGTTTCCAAATGAGCAGTTCTTC. Its protein is CASSLMFPNEQFF.